Below are 9 T cell receptor beta chains sequenced from a single sample in a study of cytomegalovirus exposure and HLA in healthy donors. Researchers ran the PCR with 60 Vbeta and 13 Jbeta primers. Assay used: immunoSEQ multiplex PCR; TCRdb lists only in-frame clones, some missing. The data show roughly 86,000 clones, with roughly 67% seen just once and around a fifth held by the top ten. Material for sequencing was PBMCs. Receptors were obtained from a woman between 45 and 60 years old in good health and CMV-seropositive.

This chain uses TRBV2 with TRBJ2-7; 8 nucleotides agree with TRBD1. V gave up 4 bases and J gave up 2 bases; unmatched junction bases: 4. CDR1 and CDR2 (germline): SNHLY, FYNNEI. This CDR3 region has 14 residues. Here the CDR3 reads CASSATGEAYEQYF. Written as DNA, the CDR3 is TGTGCCAGCAGTGCGACAGGGGAAGCCTACGAGCAGTACTTC. The full variable domain, completed using reference TRBV2 and TRBJ2-7, is EPEVTQTPSHQVTQMGQEVILRCVPISNHLYFYWYRQILGQKVEFLVSFYNNEISEKSEIFDDQFSVERPDGSNFTLKIRSTKLEDSAMYFCASSATGEAYEQYFGPGTRLTVT.

The V and J genes are TRBV25-1 and TRBJ1-2; tentative D call: TRBD1 (6 bases). Germline V gives CDR1 MGHDK, CDR2 SYGVNS. The V end was cut by 0 bases, the J end by 2 bases, with 19 bases between. The CDR3 is 18 amino acids. The CDR3 here is CASSEYNLGQSLNYGYTF. CDR3 coding DNA: TGTGCCAGCAGTGAATATAACCTCGGACAGTCCCTCAACTATGGCTACACCTTC.

The J gene is TRBJ2-7, the V gene TRBV19, with D tentatively TRBD1 (5 bases). V lost 5 bases and J lost 0, with 14 bases in between. The CDR3 spans 15 residues. Germline assignment: CDR1 LNHDA and CDR2 SQIVND (reference sequence). CDR3 amino acids: CASSPERGHSYEQYF. In DNA form, the CDR3 reads TGTGCCAGTAGTCCGGAACGTGGACACTCCTACGAGCAGTACTTC.

Only one count was recorded for this clone. The rearrangement links TRBV30 to TRBJ1-4, with TRBD1 matching over 7 bases. Germline V gene sequence: CDR1 GTSNPN, CDR2 SVGIG (reference sequence). V was pared by 1 base and J by 5 bases, with 7 bases of the junction left unmatched. The CDR3 is made up of 15 amino acids. CDR3 region: CAWSAQDRRNEKLFF. In DNA form, the CDR3 reads TGTGCCTGGAGTGCCCAGGACAGGAGGAATGAAAAACTGTTTTTT. Supplemented by reference TRBV30 and TRBJ1-4, the full variable domain reads SQTIHQWPATLVQPVGSPLSLECTVEGTSNPNLYWYRQAAGRGLQLLFYSVGIGQISSEVPQNLSASRPQDRQFILSSKKLLLSDSGFYLCAWSAQDRRNEKLFFGSGTQLSVL.

The chain carries TRBV27 and TRBJ2-2; 13 nucleotides match TRBD2. Germline assignment: CDR1 MNHEY and CDR2 SMNVEV (reference sequence). This CDR3 contains 16 residues. Unmatched junction bases numbered 2, after V lost 1 base and J lost 6 bases. The CDR3 here is CASSLFGLAGAGELFF. The CDR3 DNA reads TGTGCCAGCAGTTTATTCGGACTAGCGGGGGCCGGGGAGCTGTTTTTT.

The CDR3 spells CASSLFGLDRNIQYF. The CDR3 region has the DNA TGTGCCAGCAGCTTGTTTGGGCTAGACAGGAACATTCAGTACTTC. The genes are TRBV5-6 and TRBJ2-4; tentative D call: TRBD1 (6 bases). Germline CDR1 SGHDT, CDR2 YYEEEE. The CDR3 is 15 amino acids. Trimming cost V 1 base and J 7 bases, with 15 bases left between them.

The chain combines TRBV6-1 with TRBJ2-7; D gene uncertain. The length of the CDR3 is 11 residues. Germline CDR1 MNHNS, CDR2 SASEGT. The germline V and J ends were trimmed by 5 bases and 2 bases, with 4 bases remaining between them. The CDR3 DNA reads as TGTGCCAGCAGTTACACCTACGAGCAGTACTTC. Its protein is CASSYTYEQYF.

The chain is built from TRBV4-3 and TRBJ1-1; no definite D call. The ends were cut back, 0 bases at V and 2 bases at J, with 4 bases in the middle. The CDR3 totals 13 residues. Germline CDR1 and CDR2: LGHNA and YSLEER. The CDR3 loop reads CASSQDRNTEAFF. CDR3 sequence (DNA): TGCGCCAGCAGCCAAGATCGTAACACTGAAGCTTTCTTT.

The V and J genes are TRBV12-2 and TRBJ2-7; the D call TRBD2 from the table was never checked on the DNA. TRBV12-2 is designated a pseudogene. The length of the CDR3 is 14 residues. The CDR3 DNA reads as TGTGCAAGTCGCTTAACGCGGGTCTGCGACGAGCAGTACTTC. Protein: CASRLTRVCDEQYF.